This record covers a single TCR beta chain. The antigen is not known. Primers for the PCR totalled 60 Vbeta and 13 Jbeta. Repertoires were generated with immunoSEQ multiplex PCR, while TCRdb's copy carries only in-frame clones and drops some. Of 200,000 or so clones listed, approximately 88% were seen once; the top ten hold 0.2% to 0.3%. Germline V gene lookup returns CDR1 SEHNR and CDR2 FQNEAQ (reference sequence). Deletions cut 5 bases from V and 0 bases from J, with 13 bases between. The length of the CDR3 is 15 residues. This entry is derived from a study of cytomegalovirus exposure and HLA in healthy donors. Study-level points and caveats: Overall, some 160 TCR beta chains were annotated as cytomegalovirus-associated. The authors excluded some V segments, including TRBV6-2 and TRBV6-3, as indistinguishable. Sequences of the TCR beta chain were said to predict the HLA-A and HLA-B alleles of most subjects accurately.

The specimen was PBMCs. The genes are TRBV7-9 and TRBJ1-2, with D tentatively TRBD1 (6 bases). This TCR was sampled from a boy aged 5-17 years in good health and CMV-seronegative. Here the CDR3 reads CASSARDTANYGYTF. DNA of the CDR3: TGTGCCAGCAGCGCCCGGGACACCGCTAACTATGGCTACACCTTC. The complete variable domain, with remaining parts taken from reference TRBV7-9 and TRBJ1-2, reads DTGVSQNPRHKITKRGQNVTFRCDPISEHNRLYWYRQTLGQGPEFLTYFQNEAQLEKSRLLSDRFSAERPKGSFSTLEIQRTEQGDSAMYLCASSARDTANYGYTFGSGTRLTVV.